This TCR beta chain was sequenced in a study of blood T cell repertoires in COVID-19 (dated by TCRdb to about 2020). Study-wide context: The collaborator samples originated in the United States, Italy and Spain and spanned the acute and convalescent phases of COVID-19. The prospective study material was composed of cDNA or gDNA derived from T cells, B-cell-depleted T cells, or PBMCs. Subjects who had been exposed to COVID-19, were actively infected with it, or had recovered from it provided the deeply sampled blood TCRbeta repertoires that made up the dataset. A freely available public database, intended as a resource for researchers studying the immune response to SARS-CoV-2, is where the repertoires were released. The samples were drawn from two sources: the first 160 participants of the ongoing ImmuneRACE study, and 1,254 subjects contributed by 6 global collaborators. A de-identified subject ID, COVID-19 status, age in years and sex were almost always included in the sample metadata. Where available, HLA class I and class II types were obtained from metadata supplied by the sample provider rather than from assay-based typing. On the study overall, not on this receptor specifically: The quantity of clinical and demographic metadata differed by source and by participant and was supplied without curation.

In the prospective study, participants were about 18 to 95 years old, resided in 24 geographic areas of the United States, and were enrolled through a virtual design. In the prospective study, participants were assigned to cohorts based on the clinical history participants reported in a screening survey and a study questionnaire. Each participant in the prospective study had whole blood, serum and a nasopharyngeal or oropharyngeal swab collected by mobile phlebotomists. Additional blood draws and questionnaires over a roughly two-month period could optionally be provided by prospective study participants. Blood samples from the prospective study were shipped frozen or at room temperature prior to DNA extraction. TCRbeta CDR3 regions were amplified from genomic DNA by means of the immunoSEQ Assay, a bias-controlled multiplex PCR. In the paper's pipeline: Nucleated cell counts per sample were estimated from amplification of reference gene primers within the assay. Sequence reads were collapsed and filtered to measure the absolute abundance of every unique TCRbeta CDR3 rearrangement. For each sample, productive Simpson clonality was calculated as the square root of Simpson's diversity index over productive rearrangements. This immuneACCESS table, as held by TCRdb, lists in-frame sequences with V and J called but not all clones. Of the missing ones, under half trace to an unresolved V gene in checked studies; the others have no known cause. Clonal size and the V and J genes are those of that table, whereas D and trimming came from the DNA. This sample comprises hundreds of thousands of clones, roughly 86% of them detected only once. The ten biggest clones cover roughly 4% of the sample.

The CDR3 goes from the cysteine to the phenylalanine over 15 residues. The sequence is cut down to CDR3 DNA, 45 bases in frame from base 1. CDR1 SGHNT and CDR2 YYREEE were looked up in the germline V gene (reference sequence). V trim: 4 bases; J trim: 6 bases; unmatched bases: 9. Note on this clone: Its antigen is still unknown. Base qualities are not provided; no much larger clone lies one nucleotide away.

The chain is assembled from TRBV5-4 and TRBJ1-2; 10 bases in the junction line up with TRBD1. The source of this sequence is a woman aged 25 to 39 with acute COVID-19. The sequenced material came from PBMCs or T cells enriched from blood (not recorded which). The CDR3 in this case is CASSVFPDRGHGYTF. Here is the DNA: TGTGCCAGCAGCGTCTTTCCTGACAGGGGGCATGGCTACACCTTC.